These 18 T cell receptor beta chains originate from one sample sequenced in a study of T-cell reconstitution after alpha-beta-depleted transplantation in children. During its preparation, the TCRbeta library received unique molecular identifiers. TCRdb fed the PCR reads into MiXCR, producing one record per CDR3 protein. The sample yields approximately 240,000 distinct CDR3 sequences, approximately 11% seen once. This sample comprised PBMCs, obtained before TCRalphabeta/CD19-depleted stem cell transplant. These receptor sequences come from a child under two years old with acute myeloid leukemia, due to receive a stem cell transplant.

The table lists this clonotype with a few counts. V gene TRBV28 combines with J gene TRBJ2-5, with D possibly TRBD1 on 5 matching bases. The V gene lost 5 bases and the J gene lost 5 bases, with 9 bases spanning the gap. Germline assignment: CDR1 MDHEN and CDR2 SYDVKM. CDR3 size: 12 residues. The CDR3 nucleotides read TGTGCCAGCAGTGGGGCGGTGGAGACCCAGTACTTC. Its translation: CASSGAVETQYF.

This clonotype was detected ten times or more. CDR3 coding DNA: TGTGCCAGCAGAACAACTTCCCCGACAGATACGCAGTATTTT. Translated, it gives CASRTTSPTDTQYF. The rearrangement links TRBV12-3 or TRBV12-4 to TRBJ2-3; no definite D call. The CDR3 has 14 amino acids. Trimming shortened V by 6 bases and J by 3 bases, and 13 bases separated the two germline ends.

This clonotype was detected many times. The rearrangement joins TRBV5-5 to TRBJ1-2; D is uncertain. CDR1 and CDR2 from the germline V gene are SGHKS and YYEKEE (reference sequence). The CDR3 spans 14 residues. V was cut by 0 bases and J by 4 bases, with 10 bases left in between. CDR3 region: CASSLAGLLYGYTF. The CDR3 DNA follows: TGTGCCAGCAGCTTGGCCGGGCTTCTCTATGGCTACACCTTC.

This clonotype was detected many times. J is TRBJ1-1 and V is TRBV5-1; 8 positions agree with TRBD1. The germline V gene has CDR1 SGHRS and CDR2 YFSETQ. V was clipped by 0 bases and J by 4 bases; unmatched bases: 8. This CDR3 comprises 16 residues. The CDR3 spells CASSLGSFQGATEAFF. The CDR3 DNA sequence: TGCGCCAGCAGCTTGGGGTCATTCCAGGGGGCCACTGAAGCTTTCTTT.

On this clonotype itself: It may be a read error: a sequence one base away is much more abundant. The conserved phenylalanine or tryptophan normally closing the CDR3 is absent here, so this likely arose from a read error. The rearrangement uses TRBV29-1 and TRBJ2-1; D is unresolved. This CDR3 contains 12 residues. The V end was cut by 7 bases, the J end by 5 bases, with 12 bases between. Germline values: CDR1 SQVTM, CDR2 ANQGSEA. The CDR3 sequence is CSGSWTNNEQFL. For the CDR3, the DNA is TGCAGCGGGTCTTGGACCAACAATGAGCAGTTCTTG.

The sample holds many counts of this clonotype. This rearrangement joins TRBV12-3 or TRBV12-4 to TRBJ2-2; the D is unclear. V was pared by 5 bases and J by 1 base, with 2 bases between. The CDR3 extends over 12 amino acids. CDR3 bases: TGTGCCAGCAGTGGGAACACCGGGGAGCTGTTTTTT. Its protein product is CASSGNTGELFF.

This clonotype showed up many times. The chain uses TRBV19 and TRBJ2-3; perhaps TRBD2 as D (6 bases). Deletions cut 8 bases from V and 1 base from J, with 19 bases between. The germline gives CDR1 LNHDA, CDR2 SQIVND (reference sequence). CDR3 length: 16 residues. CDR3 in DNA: TGTGCCAGTTTCCCAACGGGGCTAGCGCGCACAGATACGCAGTATTTT. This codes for CASFPTGLARTDTQYF. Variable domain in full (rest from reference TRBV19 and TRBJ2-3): DGGITQSPKYLFRKEGQNVTLSCEQNLNHDAMYWYRQDPGQGLRLIYYSQIVNDFQKGDIAEGYSVSREKKESFPLTVTSAQKNPTAFYLCASFPTGLARTDTQYFGPGTRLTVL.

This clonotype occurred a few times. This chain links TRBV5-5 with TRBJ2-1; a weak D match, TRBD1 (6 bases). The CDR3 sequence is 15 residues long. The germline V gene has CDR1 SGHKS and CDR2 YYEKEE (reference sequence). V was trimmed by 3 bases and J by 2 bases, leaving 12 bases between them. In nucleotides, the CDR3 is TGTGCCAGCAGCTACGGACAGCAAGCCTACAATGAGCAGTTCTTC. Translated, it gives CASSYGQQAYNEQFF.

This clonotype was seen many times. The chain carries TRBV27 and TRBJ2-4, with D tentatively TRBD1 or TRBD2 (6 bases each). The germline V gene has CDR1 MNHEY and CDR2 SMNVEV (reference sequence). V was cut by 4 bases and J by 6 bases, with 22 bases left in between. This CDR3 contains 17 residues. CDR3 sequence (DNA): TGTGCCAGCAGTTCAGGGGTGGGGCGGGGTTTTGGAAACATTCAGTACTTC. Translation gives CASSSGVGRGFGNIQYF.

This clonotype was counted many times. Written as DNA, the CDR3 is TGCGCCAGCAGCCCCTGGACAGACGGGGACACCATATATTTT. Translated: CASSPWTDGDTIYF. The chain carries TRBV5-1 and TRBJ1-3, with D maybe TRBD1 (6 bases). Germline V CDR1 and CDR2: SGHRS, YFSETQ. Trimming pared 4 bases from V and 8 bases from J, leaving 16 bases between. This CDR3 contains 14 residues.

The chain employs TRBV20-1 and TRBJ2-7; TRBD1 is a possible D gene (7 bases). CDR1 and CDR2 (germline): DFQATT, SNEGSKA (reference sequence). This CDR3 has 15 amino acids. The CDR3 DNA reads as TGCATCGGGGGCGGGACAGCGGGCCGCTCCTACGAGCAGTACTTC. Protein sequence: CIGGGTAGRSYEQYF.

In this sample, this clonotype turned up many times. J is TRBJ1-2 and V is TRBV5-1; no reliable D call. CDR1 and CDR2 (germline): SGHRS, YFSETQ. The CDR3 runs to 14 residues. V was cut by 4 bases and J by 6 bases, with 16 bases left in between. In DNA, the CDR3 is TGCGCCAGCAGCCGACCCGAGGCTGGGGATGGCTACACCTTC. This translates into CASSRPEAGDGYTF.

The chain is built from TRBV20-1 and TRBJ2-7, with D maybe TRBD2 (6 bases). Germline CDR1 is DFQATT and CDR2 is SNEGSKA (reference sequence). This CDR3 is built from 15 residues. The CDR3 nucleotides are TGCAGCTGGGGCCGGGCAGCGGGCCGCTCCTACGAGCAGTACTTC. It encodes CSWGRAAGRSYEQYF.

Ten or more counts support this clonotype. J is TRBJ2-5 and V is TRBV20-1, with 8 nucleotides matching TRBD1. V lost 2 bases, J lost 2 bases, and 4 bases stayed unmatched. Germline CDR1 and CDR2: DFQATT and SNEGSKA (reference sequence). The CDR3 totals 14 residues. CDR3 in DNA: TGCAGTGCTAGACGGACAGGGTCACAAGAGACCCAGTACTTC. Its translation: CSARRTGSQETQYF.

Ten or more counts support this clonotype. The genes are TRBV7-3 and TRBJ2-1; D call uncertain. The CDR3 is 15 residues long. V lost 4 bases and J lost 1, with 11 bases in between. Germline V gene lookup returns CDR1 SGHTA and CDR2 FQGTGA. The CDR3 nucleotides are TGTGCCAGCAGCTCCATTCCCGGGTCCTACAATGAGCAGTTCTTC. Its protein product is CASSSIPGSYNEQFF.

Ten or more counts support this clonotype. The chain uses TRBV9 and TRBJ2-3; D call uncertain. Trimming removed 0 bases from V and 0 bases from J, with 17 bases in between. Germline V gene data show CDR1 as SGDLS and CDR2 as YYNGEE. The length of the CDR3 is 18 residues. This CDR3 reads CASSVGVDPGLSTDTQYF. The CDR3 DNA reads TGTGCCAGCAGCGTAGGGGTGGATCCGGGCCTTAGCACAGATACGCAGTATTTT.

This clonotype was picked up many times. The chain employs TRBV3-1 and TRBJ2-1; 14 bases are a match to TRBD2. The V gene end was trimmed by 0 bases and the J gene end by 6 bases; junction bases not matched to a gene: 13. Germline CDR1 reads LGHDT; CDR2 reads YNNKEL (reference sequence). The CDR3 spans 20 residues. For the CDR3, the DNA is TGTGCCAGCAGCCAAGAGGGTAACCCGGGACTAGCGGGAGTAGGCAATGAGCAGTTCTTC. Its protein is CASSQEGNPGLAGVGNEQFF.

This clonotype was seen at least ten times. The CDR3: CASSLSGLAEITDTQYF. The CDR3 DNA sequence: TGTGCCAGCAGCTTATCGGGGCTAGCGGAAATTACAGATACGCAGTATTTT. This chain links TRBV7-9 with TRBJ2-3, with TRBD2 matching over 7 bases. Germline lookup yields CDR1 SEHNR and CDR2 FQNEAQ (reference sequence). The CDR3 sequence is 17 residues long. The V and J ends lost 2 bases and 3 bases, in that order; junction bases with no gene match: 11.